The 9 T cell receptor beta chains in this list originate from one sample, sequenced in a study of blood T cell repertoires in COVID-19 (dated by TCRdb to between 2020 and 2021). The library was made by the immunoSEQ multiplex PCR assay. What TCRdb holds here is the immuneACCESS table cut down to in-frame rearrangements. Part of the clones is not present; checked against another copy, under half of the missing clones reflect an unresolved V gene, and the others are unexplained. This sample gives 300,000 or so clones in total; 70% to 90% of them show up just once. The leading ten clones occupy 4% to 5% of the sample. Sequenced input: PBMCs or T cells enriched from blood (not recorded which). The receptors originated from a woman aged 35 to 49 with acute COVID-19.

CDR3 region: CASLRERGKRHTEAFF. The CDR3 DNA sequence: TGTGCCAGCCTAAGGGAGAGGGGGAAAAGGCACACTGAAGCTTTCTTT. The chain couples TRBV2 to TRBJ1-1, with D possibly matching TRBD1 (6 bases). V gave up 8 bases and J gave up 3 bases, with 22 bases separating them. The CDR3 has 16 amino acids. Germline V gene lookup returns CDR1 SNHLY and CDR2 FYNNEI.

The chain links TRBV4-1 to TRBJ1-2; D uncertain. CDR3 size: 13 residues. V lost 3 bases and J 3 bases, leaving 8 bases between the germline ends. CDR1 MGHRA and CDR2 YSYEKL come from the germline V gene. CDR3 nucleotide sequence: TGCGCCAGCAGCCAGAGAGGCGACTATGGCTACACCTTC. Protein sequence: CASSQRGDYGYTF.

In its sample, this clone was seen once. The J gene is TRBJ2-2, the V gene TRBV5-6, with 9 bases matching TRBD1. The CDR3 has 15 residues. After removal of 3 bases from V and 9 bases from J, the junction contained 9 bases not matched to a gene. CDR1 SGHDT and CDR2 YYEEEE come from the germline V gene. This CDR3 is CASSSQTGGRWELFF. The CDR3 region has the DNA TGTGCCAGCAGCTCTCAGACAGGGGGACGGTGGGAGCTGTTTTTT.

V usage is TRBV4-3 and J usage is TRBJ1-2; D remains unclear. CDR3 size: 16 residues. Germline-derived CDR1 and CDR2 are LGHNA and YSLEER. Trimming cost V 1 base and J 5 bases, with 17 bases left between them. CDR3 nucleotides: TGCGCCAGCAGCCAAGGCAATCGGAGGGAGGCTTATGGCTACACCTTC. It specifies CASSQGNRREAYGYTF.

The rearrangement joins TRBV6-5 to TRBJ1-2; the match to TRBD1 covers 9 bases. CDR3 length: 15 amino acids. V lost 0 bases to trimming and J lost 6 bases; unmatched junction nucleotides: 5. Germline assignment: CDR1 MNHEY and CDR2 SVGAGI. The CDR3 here is CASSYSAGQGHGYTF. CDR3 DNA: TGTGCCAGCAGTTACTCGGCGGGACAGGGACATGGCTACACCTTC.

V gene TRBV2 combines with J gene TRBJ1-5; perhaps TRBD1 as D (5 bases). The CDR3 spans 13 residues. V was trimmed by 8 bases and J by 2 bases, leaving 10 bases between them. Germline values: CDR1 SNHLY, CDR2 FYNNEI. The CDR3, as DNA: TGTGCCAGCTCAGGAGGGGGCAATCAGCCCCAGCATTTT. Encoded protein: CASSGGGNQPQHF. Based on the CDR3 plus reference TRBV2 and TRBJ1-5, the full variable domain is EPEVTQTPSHQVTQMGQEVILRCVPISNHLYFYWYRQILGQKVEFLVSFYNNEISEKSEIFDDQFSVERPDGSNFTLKIRSTKLEDSAMYFCASSGGGNQPQHFGDGTRLSIL.

The V and J genes are TRBV6-5 and TRBJ1-2; no firm D call. This CDR3 contains 13 residues. V lost 5 bases, J lost 3 bases, and 10 bases lay in between. CDR1 and CDR2 from the germline V gene are MNHEY and SVGAGI. The CDR3 DNA is TGTGCCAGCAGTCGGGAGACTGACTATGGCTACACCTTC. Amino acids: CASSRETDYGYTF.

The CDR3 DNA sequence: TGCGCCAGCAGCTTGGCCCCCGGGGGAACTAATGAAAAACTGTTTTTT. Translating gives CASSLAPGGTNEKLFF. J is TRBJ1-4 and V is TRBV5-1, with D possibly being TRBD1 (5 bases). This CDR3 is built from 16 residues. Trimming pared 0 bases from V and 1 base from J, leaving 10 bases between. In germline, CDR1 is SGHRS, CDR2 YFSETQ.

The V gene is TRBV2, the J gene TRBJ1-6; a weak D match, TRBD1 (5 bases). CDR1 and CDR2 from the germline V gene are SNHLY and FYNNEI. The CDR3 runs 15 residues. V was pared by 6 bases and J by 3 bases, with 12 bases between. CDR3 sequence (DNA): TGTGCCAGCAGGGAGACAGTTCTCTATAATTCACCCCTCCACTTT. Translation: CASRETVLYNSPLHF.